Listed below are T cell receptor beta chains from one sample, sequenced in a study of OX40 agonist ivuxolimab in advanced cancers. Libraries were prepared by immunoSEQ multiplex PCR; TCRdb keeps only in-frame clonotypes and omits some of them. The data show tens of thousands of clones, with 80% to 90% seen just once and about 4% held by the top ten. The specimen comprised CD4+ or CD8+ T cells sorted from blood, sampled in a trial of the OX40 agonist ivuxolimab. These receptors originate from an adult with an advanced solid tumor such as melanoma, head and neck, liver or kidney cancer. CDR3s include the opening cysteine and the closing phenylalanine or tryptophan. The D gene is left open where the match is weak. Clone size is given for some rows only: seen once, a few or many times, or a class if the clone is expanded.

>NA|TRBD2|TRBJ2-7|TRBV10-3
TGTGCCATCAGTGGGGGACTAGCGGGACGCTACGAGCAGTACTTC
CAISGGLAGRYEQYF
>NA|NA|TRBJ2-7|TRBV18
TGTGCCAGCTCACCACGAACACTCCAAACCGGTTACGAGCAGTACTTC
CASSPRTLQTGYEQYF
>NA|TRBD1|TRBJ2-5|TRBV10-3
TGTGCCACCCTTTTAAGGACAGGGGGCTCAGAGACCCAGTACTTC
CATLLRTGGSETQYF
>NA|TRBD1|TRBJ2-5|TRBV6-6
TGTGCCAGCAGTTACTCGATAGGTGGACAGGGGAAGACCCAGTACTTC
CASSYSIGGQGKTQYF
>NA|NA|TRBJ1-4|TRBV5-4
TGTGCCAGCAGCCCCGCCGGGACAAGTAATGAAAAACTGTTTTTT
CASSPAGTSNEKLFF
>NA|NA|TRBJ2-3|TRBV7-5
TGTGTCAGAAGCTTAGCGGGGACTCCACAGGGGGCGGGCACAGATACGCAGTATTTT
CVRSLAGTPQGAGTDTQYF
>NA|NA|TRBJ2-5|TRBV5-1
TGCGCCAGCAGCTTGTTCAACAATCAAGAGACCCAGTACTTC
CASSLFNNQETQYF
>once|NA|TRBJ2-1|TRBV6-6
TGTGCCAGCAGTTACCCTAAGGGAGAGGTCCATGAGCAGTTCTTC
CASSYPKGEVHEQFF
>NA|NA|TRBJ2-5|TRBV9
TGTGCCAGCAGCGTAAGTCTGGGACGGGAGACCCAGTACTTC
CASSVSLGRETQYF
>NA|NA|TRBJ1-5|TRBV6-6
TGTGCCAGCGGCAATCAGCCCCAGCATTTT
CASGNQPQHF
>NA|TRBD1|TRBJ2-5|TRBV29-1
TGCAGCGTCAGGACAGGGAGGGAGACCCAGTACTTC
CSVRTGRETQYF
>NA|NA|TRBJ1-1|TRBV7-2
TGTGCCAGCAGCCTGAGTCCAGGGATGAACACTGAAGCTTTCTTT
CASSLSPGMNTEAFF
>NA|TRBD2|TRBJ2-5|TRBV7-8
TGTGCCAGCAGCGCGGGGGGCGACCTGATTACCCAGTACTTC
CASSAGGDLITQYF
>NA|NA|TRBJ2-3|TRBV19
TGTGCCAGTAGTATAGATCGAGTCGTTTCAGATACGCAGTATTTT
CASSIDRVVSDTQYF
>NA|NA|TRBJ1-2|TRBV14
TGTGCCAGCAGCCTTTCGGGGAACTATGGCTACACCTTC
CASSLSGNYGYTF
>NA|TRBD2|TRBJ2-1|TRBV18
TGTGCCAGCTCACCACTACTAGCGGGAGTCTTGGGAGGGTACAATGAGCAGTTCTTC
CASSPLLAGVLGGYNEQFF
>NA|NA|TRBJ2-2|TRBV2
TGTGCCAGCAGTTACTCGACTGTGAACACCGGGGAGCTGTTTTTT
CASSYSTVNTGELFF
>few|NA|TRBJ1-5|TRBV19
TGTGCCAGTAGTTTACAGCGGAATCAGCCCCAGCATTTT
CASSLQRNQPQHF
>NA|TRBD1|TRBJ2-3|TRBV19
TGTGCCAGTAGTCGGCCGGGACAGGGCACAGATACGCAGTATTTT
CASSRPGQGTDTQYF